The present TCR beta chain was sequenced within a study of blood T cell repertoires in COVID-19. TCRdb's copy holds only in-frame clones and misses some; the assay was immunoSEQ multiplex PCR. Of around 5,500 clones in the sample, almost 90% were seen once. The germline CDR1 and CDR2 sequences are MGHRA and YSYEKL. With 4 bases clipped from V and 7 bases from J, the junction kept 2 bases outside the gene matches. This CDR3 contains 13 residues. Material for sequencing was peripheral blood. This clonotype originated in a man between 60 and 75 years old with acute or convalescent COVID-19. The chain recombines TRBV4-1 with TRBJ1-1; TRBD1 aligns across 11 bases. This chain's CDR3 is CASSPGTGGEAFF. The CDR3 DNA reads as TGCGCCAGCAGCCCCGGGACAGGGGGTGAAGCTTTCTTT.